These 15 T cell receptor beta chains were sequenced from one sample in a study of T cells in Graves' hyperthyroidism and ophthalmopathy. Template material for amplifying TCR beta CDR3 regions consisted of RNA transcripts. The HTBI set primed first-round TCR CDR3 RT-PCR. In TCRdb, the multiplex PCR reads were re-called with MiXCR into one record per CDR3 protein. The repertoire consists of about 52,000 distinct CDR3 sequences, with about half occurring once and the leading ten covering roughly 9.1%. The source material was blood. These receptor sequences come from a woman aged 45-60 years with Graves' ophthalmopathy.

In its sample, this clonotype was seen many times. The chain carries TRBV6-5 and TRBJ2-7, with a weak D call TRBD1 (5 bases). The CDR3 extends over 15 amino acids. The V gene's germline CDR1 is MNHEY and CDR2 SVGAGI. The V and J ends lost 0 bases and 5 bases respectively, with 14 bases between them. CDR3 residues: CASSYSGRAANEQYF. Here the CDR3 DNA reads TGTGCCAGCAGTTACTCGGGCAGGGCCGCAAACGAGCAGTACTTC.

This clonotype qualifies as medium-sized. V gene TRBV10-3 combines with J gene TRBJ2-7; 8 bases are a match to TRBD1. CDR1 and CDR2 from the germline V gene are ENHRY and SYGVKD. CDR3 size: 14 residues. The V and J ends lost 3 bases and 5 bases, in that order; junction bases with no gene match: 6. CDR3 sequence (DNA): TGTGCCATCAGTGACCGGACAGGGTCTAACGAGCAGTACTTC. Its protein product is CAISDRTGSNEQYF.

There are many counts of this clonotype. The chain employs TRBV6-4 and TRBJ1-2; 10 bases align to TRBD1. The CDR3 spans 14 residues. V lost 4 bases and J lost 3; bases outside the gene matches: 2. Germline V gene data show CDR1 as MRHNA and CDR2 as SNTAGT. The CDR3 DNA is TGTGCCAGCAGTGCGGGGACAGGGGACTATGGCTACACCTTC. Its protein is CASSAGTGDYGYTF.

The table lists this clonotype with many counts. The CDR3 nucleotides are TGTGCCAGCAGCCCAGACCCGTACCAAGAGACCCAGTACTTC. It specifies CASSPDPYQETQYF. The chain recombines TRBV6-2 or TRBV6-3 with TRBJ2-5; D remains unclear. This CDR3 has 14 residues. Germline CDR1 is MNHEY and CDR2 is SVGEGT. Trimming removed 6 bases at V and 0 bases at J, with 11 bases between.

Of note for this clonotype: Lacking the conserved final phenylalanine or tryptophan, this CDR3 likely reflects a read error. The V and J genes are TRBV12-3 or TRBV12-4 and TRBJ2-5, with 7 bases fitting TRBD2. This CDR3 comprises 13 residues. Trimming at V came to 3 bases and at J to 5 bases, leaving 3 bases not matched to a gene. The CDR3 spells CASSLGGGETQYV. The CDR3 DNA reads TGTGCCAGCAGTTTGGGGGGAGGGGAGACCCAGTACGTC.

The chain is built from TRBV18 and TRBJ1-5, with D uncertain. This CDR3 is 13 amino acids long. In germline, CDR1 is KGHSH, CDR2 LQKENI. The ends were cut back, 2 bases at V and 6 bases at J, with 8 bases in the middle. In nucleotides, the CDR3 is TGTGCCAGCTCACCAGATATGAGTCAGCCCCAGCATTTT. The encoded protein is CASSPDMSQPQHF. The entire variable domain, with the rest obtained from reference TRBV18 and TRBJ1-5, is as follows: NAGVMQNPRHLVRRRGQEARLRCSPMKGHSHVYWYRQLPEEGLKFMVYLQKENIIDESGMPKERFSAEFPKEGPSILRIQQVVRGDSAAYFCASSPDMSQPQHFGDGTRLSIL.

Many counts were recorded for this clonotype. J is TRBJ2-5 and V is TRBV5-1; 10 nucleotides line up with TRBD2. From germline, CDR1 is SGHRS and CDR2 YFSETQ. The CDR3 consists of 16 residues. V trimming: 7 bases; J trimming: 1 base; junction bases outside the gene matches: 10. CDR3 bases: TGCGCCAGCGGAGAGGGAGCGGGAGGGGGCCAAGAGACCCAGTACTTC. Protein sequence: CASGEGAGGGQETQYF.

The J gene is TRBJ1-3, the V gene TRBV6-1; TRBD1 agrees at 7 bases. This CDR3 has 15 residues. Germline assignment: CDR1 MNHNS and CDR2 SASEGT. V lost 4 bases, J lost 0 bases, and 3 bases stayed unmatched. CDR3 protein: CASSADRVSGNTIYF. The CDR3, as DNA: TGTGCCAGCAGTGCCGACAGGGTCTCTGGAAACACCATATATTTT.

This clonotype has a count of ten or more. The chain links TRBV12-3 or TRBV12-4 to TRBJ2-5; D ambiguous. V was cut by 3 bases and J by 7 bases, with 6 bases left in between. The CDR3 contains 11 residues. The CDR3, as DNA: TGTGCCAGCAGTTTGAGGTCGACCCAGTACTTC. Residues: CASSLRSTQYF.

This clonotype was seen at least ten times. The gene calls are TRBV4-1 and TRBJ1-5, with a possible D match to TRBD1 (5 bases). CDR3 length equals 13 residues. Trimming cost V 3 bases and J 5 bases, with 8 bases left between them. Germline lookup yields CDR1 MGHRA and CDR2 YSYEKL. As DNA, the CDR3 is TGCGCCAGCAGCCAGGGGGTGGATCAGCCCCAGCATTTT. Amino acids: CASSQGVDQPQHF.

This sequence joins TRBV20-1 and TRBJ2-5, with TRBD2 identical over 7 bases. Germline CDR1 is DFQATT and CDR2 is SNEGSKA (reference sequence). The CDR3 spans 10 residues. With 6 bases clipped from V and 9 bases from J, the junction kept 4 bases outside the gene matches. As DNA, the CDR3 is TGCAGTGCCTCCCGGGAGGCCCAGTACTTC. Translation: CSASREAQYF.

The rearrangement joins TRBV20-1 to TRBJ2-5; D might be TRBD2 (6 bases). V was cut by 6 bases and J by 4 bases, with 12 bases left in between. CDR1 is DFQATT and CDR2 is SNEGSKA in the germline V gene (reference sequence). The CDR3 has 12 residues. CDR3 amino acids: CSAFPGGETQYF. The CDR3 region has the DNA TGCAGTGCCTTTCCCGGGGGAGAGACCCAGTACTTC.

In this sample, this clonotype turned up many times. V and J are TRBV10-2 and TRBJ1-1, with 8 positions matching TRBD1. The length of the CDR3 is 14 residues. Germline trimming cut 5 bases from V and 4 bases from J; bases unmatched to any gene: 6. Germline V gene lookup returns CDR1 WSHSY and CDR2 SAAADI. This CDR3 reads CASSLQGGSTEAFF. CDR3 DNA: TGCGCCAGCAGTTTACAGGGGGGGAGCACTGAAGCTTTCTTT.

A single count supports this clonotype. The V gene is TRBV5-1, the J gene TRBJ2-6; D call uncertain. V shed 0 bases and J shed 2 bases, with 6 bases lying between them. Germline CDR1 SGHRS, CDR2 YFSETQ. This CDR3 has 15 residues. CDR3 sequence: CASSLDGAGANVLTF. The DNA for the CDR3 is TGCGCCAGCAGCTTGGACGGCGCTGGGGCCAACGTCCTGACTTTC.

The rearrangement links TRBV29-1 to TRBJ2-3, with 11 bases matching TRBD2. This CDR3 has 14 amino acids. V dropped 7 bases and J dropped 6; count of bases not matched to a gene: 9. Germline V gene sequence: CDR1 SQVTM, CDR2 ANQGSEA. CDR3 nucleotide sequence: TGCAGCGCCGTACTAGCGGGAGACGTTGATACGCAGTATTTT. Residues: CSAVLAGDVDTQYF.